The sequence of this TCR beta chain was determined in a study of T-cell memory formation after mild COVID-19. CDR1 and CDR2 (germline): LGHNA, YSLEER. V shed 0 bases and J 7 bases; nucleotides not matched to a gene: 6. CDR3 length equals 15 residues. With constant-segment primers, 5'RACE yielded cDNA libraries of TCR alpha and TCR beta that carried sample barcodes and UMIs. Via MiXCR, TCRdb re-called the 5' RACE reads, giving one row per CDR3 protein. The repertoire holds about 410,000 distinct CDR3 sequences, with 18% as singletons. This clonotype was recorded a few times. Its antigen is undetermined. Study-wide findings and caveats: CD4+ contracting clones were mainly CM and EM; CD8+ ones, EMRA.

The sequence derives from a man between 18 and 29 years old who had mild COVID-19 (a few samples of this study predate the infection). Cell type and time point are not known. Sequences were obtained from PBMCs or a T cell subset sorted from them (not recorded which). The gene calls are TRBV4-3 and TRBJ2-4; TRBD2 matches at 7 bases. CDR3 bases: TGCGCCAGCAGCCAAGATTGGGGGGGAAAGAACATTCAGTACTTC. This gives the protein CASSQDWGGKNIQYF.